A selection of T cell receptor beta chains follows, all from one sample in a study of blood T cell repertoires in COVID-19. Measured with immunoSEQ multiplex PCR; TCRdb has only the in-frame clones, and not every one. The table has tens of thousands of clones, under 90% seen once. Material: peripheral blood. The receptor set was obtained from a human donor in a cohort sampled during active COVID-19. The CDR3 runs from the conserved cysteine through the conserved F or W. A D gene is named only where the DNA matches it firmly. Size is omitted from some rows. Given values are once, few, many or a class for expanded clones.

d_gene: NA; v_gene: TRBV29-1; j_gene: TRBJ2-5; abundance: NA; CDR3aa: CSVEGDPGETQYF; CDR3nt: TGCAGCGTCGAGGGGGACCCTGGAGAGACCCAGTACTTC
d_gene: NA; v_gene: TRBV6-2/TRBV6-3; j_gene: TRBJ1-5; abundance: once; CDR3aa: CASSYYSGVGDHEPQHF; CDR3nt: TGTGCCAGCAGTTACTATTCAGGGGTAGGGGATCATGAGCCCCAGCATTTT
d_gene: TRBD1; v_gene: TRBV24-1; j_gene: TRBJ1-2; abundance: NA; CDR3aa: CATSLGQAGAGYTF; CDR3nt: TGTGCCACCAGTTTGGGACAGGCCGGTGCGGGCTACACCTTC
d_gene: TRBD1; v_gene: TRBV3-1/TRBV3-2; j_gene: TRBJ2-7; abundance: NA; CDR3aa: CASSPHGQGSYEQYF; CDR3nt: TGTGCCAGCAGCCCTCACGGACAGGGCTCCTACGAGCAGTACTTC
d_gene: TRBD2; v_gene: TRBV6-2/TRBV6-3; j_gene: TRBJ2-7; abundance: NA; CDR3aa: CASSYSNSGGRSYEQYF; CDR3nt: TGTGCCAGCAGTTACTCAAACAGCGGGGGTCGCTCCTACGAGCAGTACTTC
d_gene: NA; v_gene: TRBV10-1; j_gene: TRBJ2-7; abundance: NA; CDR3aa: CASSDSGLEQYF; CDR3nt: TGCGCCAGCAGTGATTCAGGGCTCGAGCAGTACTTC
d_gene: NA; v_gene: TRBV5-4; j_gene: TRBJ2-7; abundance: NA; CDR3aa: CASSLAGVYEQYF; CDR3nt: TGTGCCAGCAGCTTGGCCGGGGTCTACGAGCAGTACTTC
d_gene: NA; v_gene: TRBV7-9; j_gene: TRBJ2-7; abundance: NA; CDR3aa: CASSLPQGVYEQYF; CDR3nt: TGTGCCAGCAGCTTGCCACAGGGAGTCTACGAGCAGTACTTC
d_gene: TRBD1; v_gene: TRBV13; j_gene: TRBJ1-4; abundance: NA; CDR3aa: CASSLGTGEKLFF; CDR3nt: TGTGCCAGCAGCCTCGGGACAGGAGAAAAACTGTTTTTT
d_gene: NA; v_gene: TRBV5-6; j_gene: TRBJ2-5; abundance: NA; CDR3aa: CASSLGLVRGETQYF; CDR3nt: TGTGCCAGCAGCTTGGGCCTGGTTAGAGGTGAGACCCAGTACTTC
d_gene: TRBD2; v_gene: TRBV9; j_gene: TRBJ2-5; abundance: NA; CDR3aa: CASSVMGLAFQETQYF; CDR3nt: TGTGCCAGCAGCGTTATGGGACTAGCGTTCCAAGAGACCCAGTACTTC
d_gene: NA; v_gene: TRBV15; j_gene: TRBJ2-7; abundance: NA; CDR3aa: CATSRGYNDYEQYF; CDR3nt: TGTGCCACCAGCAGAGGATACAATGACTACGAGCAGTACTTC
d_gene: TRBD1; v_gene: TRBV27; j_gene: TRBJ1-5; abundance: few; CDR3aa: CASSSRTGAKDSNQPQHF; CDR3nt: TGTGCCAGCAGTTCCCGCACAGGGGCCAAGGATAGCAATCAGCCCCAGCATTTT
d_gene: NA; v_gene: TRBV13; j_gene: TRBJ1-3; abundance: NA; CDR3aa: CASSFRQPLSGNTIYF; CDR3nt: TGTGCCAGCAGCTTTCGACAGCCTCTCTCTGGAAACACCATATATTTT
d_gene: NA; v_gene: TRBV28; j_gene: TRBJ2-5; abundance: NA; CDR3aa: CASSFSLRAGRGETQYF; CDR3nt: TGTGCCAGCAGTTTCTCTCTTCGGGCGGGCAGAGGGGAGACCCAGTACTTC
d_gene: NA; v_gene: TRBV12-2; j_gene: TRBJ2-1; abundance: NA; CDR3aa: CASRPKGWSFSGTSGRVIPYEQFF; CDR3nt: TGTGCAAGTCGCCCAAAAGGGTGGAGCTTTTCTGGGACTAGCGGGAGGGTGATCCCCTATGAGCAGTTCTTC
d_gene: TRBD1; v_gene: TRBV12-5; j_gene: TRBJ1-1; abundance: NA; CDR3aa: CASGWGTGDGAFF; CDR3nt: TGTGCTAGTGGTTGGGGGACAGGGGATGGAGCTTTCTTT
d_gene: TRBD2; v_gene: TRBV24-1; j_gene: TRBJ2-1; abundance: NA; CDR3aa: CATATGGSYNEQFF; CDR3nt: TGTGCCACCGCGACGGGAGGGTCCTACAATGAGCAGTTCTTC
d_gene: TRBD1; v_gene: TRBV28; j_gene: TRBJ2-7; abundance: NA; CDR3aa: CASSRTGLGQYF; CDR3nt: TGTGCCAGCAGCAGGACAGGGTTAGGACAGTACTTC
d_gene: TRBD1; v_gene: TRBV30; j_gene: TRBJ1-2; abundance: once; CDR3aa: CARSKPPGQSFYGYTF; CDR3nt: TGTGCCCGCTCTAAACCCCCGGGACAGAGTTTCTATGGCTACACCTTC
d_gene: NA; v_gene: TRBV7-9; j_gene: TRBJ1-5; abundance: NA; CDR3aa: CASSLDGNQPQHF; CDR3nt: TGTGCCAGCAGCTTAGACGGGAATCAGCCCCAGCATTTT
d_gene: TRBD1; v_gene: TRBV19; j_gene: TRBJ1-5; abundance: NA; CDR3aa: CASRSGTGGNQPQHF; CDR3nt: TGTGCCAGTAGATCCGGGACAGGGGGCAATCAGCCCCAGCATTTT
d_gene: TRBD2; v_gene: TRBV5-1; j_gene: TRBJ2-3; abundance: NA; CDR3aa: CASSLSTLSGDTDTQYF; CDR3nt: TGCGCCAGCAGCTTGTCGACTTTGAGCGGGGATACAGATACGCAGTATTTT
d_gene: TRBD1; v_gene: TRBV7-9; j_gene: TRBJ1-5; abundance: NA; CDR3aa: CASSLGTIQGNQPQHF; CDR3nt: TGTGCCAGCAGCCTAGGGACTATACAGGGGAATCAGCCCCAGCATTTT
d_gene: NA; v_gene: TRBV4-1; j_gene: TRBJ2-7; abundance: NA; CDR3aa: CASSQRAQDLAYEQYF; CDR3nt: TGCGCCAGCAGCCAACGGGCACAGGATTTGGCCTACGAGCAGTACTTC